The 23 T cell receptor beta chains below come from one sample, sequenced in a study of T cell repertoires in cytomegalovirus infection. TCRdb re-called the reads through MiXCR, storing one row per CDR3 protein. Seen here are almost 500,000 distinct CDR3 sequences, roughly 10% observed once, and the top ten hold roughly 10%. The sequenced sample was PBMCs. The receptors originated from a human donor in good health (CMV status not recorded). Some clones in this sample may be carry-over from other donors' samples.

This clonotype was seen repeatedly, ten times or more. V usage is TRBV2 and J usage is TRBJ1-2, with 10 nucleotides matching TRBD1. In germline, CDR1 is SNHLY, CDR2 FYNNEI. This CDR3 has 13 amino acids. Trimming took 8 bases from V and 5 from J; bases not matched to a gene: 5. The CDR3 loop reads CASYPGQGYGYTF. In nucleotides, the CDR3 is TGTGCCAGCTATCCGGGACAGGGGTATGGCTACACCTTC. Complete variable domain (other parts from reference TRBV2 and TRBJ1-2): EPEVTQTPSHQVTQMGQEVILRCVPISNHLYFYWYRQILGQKVEFLVSFYNNEISEKSEIFDDQFSVERPDGSNFTLKIRSTKLEDSAMYFCASYPGQGYGYTFGSGTRLTVV.

This clonotype has ten or more counts. The gene calls are TRBV20-1 and TRBJ1-4; D not certain. V was shortened by 0 bases and J by 0 bases, with 8 bases between the two germline ends. The CDR3 has 15 residues. CDR1 DFQATT and CDR2 SNEGSKA come from the germline V gene (reference sequence). This chain's CDR3 is CSARDREATNEKLFF. The CDR3 DNA follows: TGCAGTGCTAGAGACCGGGAGGCAACTAATGAAAAACTGTTTTTT.

This clonotype was observed a few times. DNA for the CDR3: TGTGCCAGCAGCGTAGAAGGGGGAATTTGGGAGCAGTTCTTC. Translation gives CASSVEGGIWEQFF. The chain links TRBV9 to TRBJ2-1; tentatively, D is TRBD1 (6 bases). The CDR3 loop spans 14 amino acids. Germline V gene sequence: CDR1 SGDLS, CDR2 YYNGEE. V lost 0 bases to trimming and J lost 10 bases, with 14 bases between them.

At least ten counts were recorded for this clonotype. The chain joins TRBV6-1 to TRBJ2-3; D is uncertain. This CDR3 region has 12 residues. V was pared by 5 bases and J by 4 bases, with 7 bases between. Looked up from germline, CDR1 is MNHNS and CDR2 is SASEGT. The CDR3 is CASSPVADTQYF. In DNA form, the CDR3 reads TGTGCCAGCAGTCCCGTGGCAGATACGCAGTATTTT.

This clonotype has ten or more counts. The chain employs TRBV28 and TRBJ1-1; the match to TRBD1 covers 7 bases. CDR3 length: 15 residues. The V gene's germline CDR1 is MDHEN and CDR2 SYDVKM. With 7 bases clipped from V and 4 bases from J, the junction kept 12 bases outside the gene matches. CDR3 sequence: CASTLTRGRGTEAFF. CDR3 DNA sequence: TGTGCCAGCACCTTAACGAGGGGGCGAGGCACTGAAGCTTTCTTT.

This clonotype turned up a few times. The chain is built from TRBV20-1 and TRBJ2-7; TRBD1 or TRBD2 may be the D gene (5 bases each). This CDR3 is 16 amino acids long. Germline V CDR1 and CDR2: DFQATT, SNEGSKA (reference sequence). Trimming removed 0 bases at V and 3 bases at J, with 18 bases between. The CDR3 is CSARDYLRGRDYEQYF. For the CDR3, the DNA is TGCAGTGCTAGAGATTACCTCCGGGGCAGGGACTACGAGCAGTACTTC.

This clonotype was recorded a few times. The rearrangement uses TRBV4-1 and TRBJ2-1, with D unresolved. V gave up 0 bases and J gave up 0 bases, with 9 bases separating them. This CDR3 has 16 amino acids. The V gene's germline CDR1 is MGHRA and CDR2 YSYEKL. Written as DNA, the CDR3 is TGCGCCAGCAGCCAAGAAGGCAAGAGCTCCTACAATGAGCAGTTCTTC. This codes for CASSQEGKSSYNEQFF.

This clonotype appeared many times. V usage is TRBV20-1 and J usage is TRBJ2-3; 9 bases line up with TRBD1. The CDR3 is 16 amino acids. The J segment lost 5 bases and the V segment lost 5 bases, leaving 14 bases of the junction unmatched. Germline values: CDR1 DFQATT, CDR2 SNEGSKA (reference sequence). This CDR3 is CSAGSSDRGWEDTQYF. CDR3 DNA sequence: TGCAGTGCTGGTTCTTCTGACAGGGGGTGGGAAGATACGCAGTATTTT.

This clonotype showed up many times. The V and J genes are TRBV10-1 and TRBJ2-4; D might be TRBD1 (6 bases). This CDR3 comprises 14 residues. Germline V gene sequence: CDR1 WNHNN, CDR2 SYGVQD (reference sequence). The V and J ends lost 2 bases and 2 bases respectively, with 7 bases between them. In nucleotides, the CDR3 is TGCGCCAGCAGTGAGGGACAGTCCAAAAACATTCAGTACTTC. The encoded protein is CASSEGQSKNIQYF.

V usage is TRBV18 and J usage is TRBJ1-5; unclear D gene. From germline, CDR1 is KGHSH and CDR2 LQKENI. The CDR3 is 14 amino acids. The V gene lost 3 bases and the J gene lost 2 bases, with 8 bases spanning the gap. The CDR3, as DNA: TGTGCCAGCTCACCGGCCGATGGCAATCAGCCCCAGCATTTT. Its protein product is CASSPADGNQPQHF.

In this sample, this clonotype turned up many times. This rearrangement joins TRBV6-1 to TRBJ2-2; 7 bases agree with TRBD2. The V gene's germline CDR1 is MNHNS and CDR2 SASEGT. This CDR3 region has 15 residues. V was pared by 1 base and J by 7 bases, with 6 bases of the junction left unmatched. The CDR3 DNA is TGTGCCAGCAGTGAAGGGGGAGGGATTGTCGGGGAGCTGTTTTTT. Translated: CASSEGGGIVGELFF.

The rearrangement joins TRBV5-1 to TRBJ1-1, with unresolved D. Trimming stripped 2 bases from V and 3 bases from J, with 11 bases between. CDR1 is SGHRS, CDR2 YFSETQ, per germline. The CDR3 is 14 amino acids. The CDR3 reads CASSFTRRDTEAFF. In nucleotides, the CDR3 is TGCGCCAGCAGCTTCACTAGACGGGACACTGAAGCTTTCTTT. Drawing the rest from reference TRBV5-1 and TRBJ1-1, the complete variable domain is KAGVTQTPRYLIKTRGQQVTLSCSPISGHRSVSWYQQTPGQGLQFLFEYFSETQRNKGNFPGRFSGRQFSNSRSEMNVSTLELGDSALYLCASSFTRRDTEAFFGQGTRLTVV.

This clonotype was detected ten times or more. The chain couples TRBV27 to TRBJ1-4, with D perhaps matching TRBD1 (5 bases). Trimming took 6 bases from V and 0 from J, leaving 11 bases between them. Germline V CDR1 and CDR2: MNHEY, SMNVEV (reference sequence). The CDR3 runs to 15 residues. CDR3 in DNA: TGTGCCAGCAGGGGCCCCAGGGCAACTAATGAAAAACTGTTTTTT. Translated: CASRGPRATNEKLFF.

With respect to this clonotype: This may arise from a read error, as a much more abundant clone is one base away. V and J are TRBV7-9 and TRBJ1-1, with D hard to call. The germline CDR1 and CDR2 sequences are SEHNR and FQNEAQ (reference sequence). This CDR3 contains 13 residues. CDR3 nucleotide sequence: TGTACCAGCAGCTTGGCCTTTAACACTGAAGCTTTCTTT. It translates to CTSSLAFNTEAFF.

This clonotype came up many times. The CDR3 protein is CASSLGGRVLDEQFF. The CDR3 DNA sequence: TGTGCCAGCAGCTTAGGAGGCAGGGTCCTGGATGAGCAGTTCTTC. The chain has TRBV11-2 and TRBJ2-1; weak D call: TRBD1 (5 bases). Germline V gives CDR1 SGHAT, CDR2 FQNNGV. Trimming shortened V by 1 base and J by 8 bases, and 15 bases separated the two germline ends. The CDR3 runs to 15 residues.

This clonotype was counted ten times or more. The rearrangement uses TRBV20-1 and TRBJ2-7; TRBD1 might be the D (6 bases). The CDR3 runs 13 residues. From germline, CDR1 is DFQATT and CDR2 SNEGSKA (reference sequence). The CDR3 bases are TGCAGAGAGGGGGACCGCCGAACCTACGAGCAGTACTTC. Its translation is CREGDRRTYEQYF.

The table lists this clonotype with many counts. V and J are TRBV18 and TRBJ1-1; possible D gene TRBD1, 6 bases. Germline V gene lookup returns CDR1 KGHSH and CDR2 LQKENI. The CDR3 is 14 amino acids. V was shortened by 6 bases and J by 4 bases, with 15 bases between the two germline ends. Here the CDR3 reads CASSTQGDGTEAFF. The CDR3, as DNA: TGTGCCAGCTCGACACAGGGAGATGGCACTGAAGCTTTCTTT.

The J gene is TRBJ2-5, the V gene TRBV6-5; 7 bases map to TRBD2. Germline CDR1 MNHEY, CDR2 SVGAGI. J lost 5 bases, V lost 6 bases, and 9 bases had no gene match. This CDR3 has 14 amino acids. Here the CDR3 reads CASRNGLGGETQYF. CDR3 DNA sequence: TGTGCCAGCAGAAACGGACTAGGAGGCGAGACCCAGTACTTC.

The genes are TRBV3-1 and TRBJ1-2, with 7 nucleotides matching TRBD1. Germline lookup yields CDR1 LGHDT and CDR2 YNNKEL (reference sequence). Trimming removed 0 bases from V and 4 bases from J; junction bases left unmatched: 5. CDR3 length: 15 amino acids. This CDR3 reads CASSQDPGGGYGYTF. CDR3 in DNA: TGTGCCAGCAGCCAAGATCCAGGGGGAGGCTATGGCTACACCTTC. The whole variable domain, filled in from reference TRBV3-1 and TRBJ1-2, reads DTAVSQTPKYLVTQMGNDKSIKCEQNLGHDTMYWYKQDSKKFLKIMFSYNNKELIINETVPNRFSPKSPDKAHLNLHINSLELGDSAVYFCASSQDPGGGYGYTFGSGTRLTVV.

This clonotype came up many times. V is TRBV12-3 or TRBV12-4 and J is TRBJ2-2, with 7 bases aligning to TRBD2. J lost 4 bases, V lost 6 bases, and 8 bases had no gene match. The CDR3 runs 15 residues. The CDR3: CASSPRGLPTGELFF. Written as DNA, the CDR3 is TGTGCCAGCAGCCCCCGGGGACTACCCACCGGGGAGCTGTTTTTT.

This clonotype was seen more than once but under ten times. This chain's CDR3 is CASSPVSGGSEQFF. CDR3 DNA sequence: TGTGCCAGCTCACCAGTTAGCGGGGGGTCTGAGCAGTTCTTC. This chain joins TRBV18 and TRBJ2-1, with 10 bases fitting TRBD2. V lost 2 bases, J lost 9 bases, and 4 bases stayed unmatched. The germline V gene encodes CDR1 KGHSH and CDR2 LQKENI. The CDR3 totals 14 residues.

This clonotype was counted a few times. The V and J genes are TRBV29-1 and TRBJ2-3; 8 bases align to TRBD2. The junction had 15 bases not matched to a gene; V was cut back by 3 bases and J by 4 bases. The CDR3 loop spans 17 amino acids. Per germline, CDR1 SQVTM and CDR2 ANQGSEA. DNA for the CDR3: TGCAGCGTTGAGTCCCCCCTCTTAGCGGGACGAGCAGATACGCAGTATTTT. Translation gives CSVESPLLAGRADTQYF.

The V gene is TRBV20-1, the J gene TRBJ2-4, with a tentative D call TRBD1 (5 bases). The germline V gene has CDR1 DFQATT and CDR2 SNEGSKA (reference sequence). CDR3 size: 11 residues. With 3 bases removed from V and 8 bases from J, the gap between germline ends came to 8 bases. The CDR3 here is CSASAGHIQYF. DNA for the CDR3: TGCAGTGCTAGCGCAGGGCACATTCAGTACTTC.